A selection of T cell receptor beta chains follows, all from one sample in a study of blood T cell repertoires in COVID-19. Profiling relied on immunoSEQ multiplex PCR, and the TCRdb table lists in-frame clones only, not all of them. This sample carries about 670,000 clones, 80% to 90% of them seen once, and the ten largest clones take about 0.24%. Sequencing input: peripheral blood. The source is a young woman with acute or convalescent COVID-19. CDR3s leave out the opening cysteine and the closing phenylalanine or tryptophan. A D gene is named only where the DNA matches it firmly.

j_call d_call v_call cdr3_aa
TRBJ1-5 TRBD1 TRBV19 ASTPQGAAQPQH
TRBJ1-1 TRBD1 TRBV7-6 ASSSYRDRGNTEAF
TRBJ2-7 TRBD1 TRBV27 ASSPGTGIRSEQY
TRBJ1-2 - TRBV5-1 ASSLGGRGDAGYT
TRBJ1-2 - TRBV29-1 SVGPPRSNLYGYT
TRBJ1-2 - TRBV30 AWSVYSSGGYT
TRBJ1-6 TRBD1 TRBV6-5 ASSYSGTANSPLH
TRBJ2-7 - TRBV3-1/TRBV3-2 ASSLNRGFSHRTQY
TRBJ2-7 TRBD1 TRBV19 ASSLRQGDEQY
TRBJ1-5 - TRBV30 AWSKDRFNQPQH
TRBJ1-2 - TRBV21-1 ASSSRLGTGGGYT
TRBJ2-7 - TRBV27 ASSPGATLSYEQY
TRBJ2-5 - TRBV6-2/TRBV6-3 ASSYSRCGTQETQY
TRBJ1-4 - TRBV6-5 ASIRWGDGEKLF
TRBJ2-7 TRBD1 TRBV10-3 AISGNRGPSYEQY
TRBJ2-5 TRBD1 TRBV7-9 ASTISGQAKYQETQY
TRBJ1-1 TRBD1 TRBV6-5 ASSYDRGNTEAF
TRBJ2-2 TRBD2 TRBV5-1 ASAESGALTGELF
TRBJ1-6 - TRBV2 ASSGDSPLH
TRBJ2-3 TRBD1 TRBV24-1 ATSDSGTGSDTQY
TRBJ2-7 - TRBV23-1 ASSLRGSEQY
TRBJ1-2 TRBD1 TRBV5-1 ASTLDRAGP
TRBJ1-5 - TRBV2 ASSYRFDQPQH
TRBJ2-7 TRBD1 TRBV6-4 ASSDPKDRAPYEQY